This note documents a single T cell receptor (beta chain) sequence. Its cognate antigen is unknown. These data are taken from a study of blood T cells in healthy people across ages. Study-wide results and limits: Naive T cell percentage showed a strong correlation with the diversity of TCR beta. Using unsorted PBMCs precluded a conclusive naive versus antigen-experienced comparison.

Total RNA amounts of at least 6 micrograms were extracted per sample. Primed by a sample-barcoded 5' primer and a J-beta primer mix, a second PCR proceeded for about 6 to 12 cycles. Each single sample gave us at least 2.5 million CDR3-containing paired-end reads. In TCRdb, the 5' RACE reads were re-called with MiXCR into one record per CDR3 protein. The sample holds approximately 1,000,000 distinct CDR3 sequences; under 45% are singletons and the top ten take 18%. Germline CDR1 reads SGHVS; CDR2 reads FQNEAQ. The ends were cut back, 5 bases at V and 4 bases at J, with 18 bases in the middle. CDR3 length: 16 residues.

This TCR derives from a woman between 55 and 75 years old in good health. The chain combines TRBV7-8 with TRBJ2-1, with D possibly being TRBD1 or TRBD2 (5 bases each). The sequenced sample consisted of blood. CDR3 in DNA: TGTGCCAGCAGCCGAAGGACGGGCGAGGGGTACAATGAGCAGTTCTTC. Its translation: CASSRRTGEGYNEQFF.